Presented here are 10 T cell receptor beta chains from one specimen sequenced in a study of shared clonotypes between healthy human individuals. Sequencing used immunoSEQ multiplex PCR; TCRdb keeps in-frame clones, though not all of them. The sample shows 2 million or so clones, about 94% of them seen only once. Naivety among CD8 cells was defined by CD45RO negativity and positive CCR7 selection, thereby excluding terminally differentiated effector memory CD45RA+ cells. Material: naive CD8+ T cells sorted from blood. The origin of the receptors is a man aged 18 to 29 in good health.

This clone was seen only once. For the CDR3, the DNA is TGTGCCTGGAGTGACGGGGTATACAATGAGCAGTTCTTC. It codes for CAWSDGVYNEQFF. V and J are TRBV30 and TRBJ2-1, with D perhaps matching TRBD2 (5 bases). This CDR3 has 13 residues. Trimming stripped 1 base from V and 4 bases from J, with 8 bases between. Germline V CDR1 and CDR2: GTSNPN, SVGIG (reference sequence).

The V and J genes are TRBV20-1 and TRBJ1-2; D is unclear. V was trimmed by 0 bases and J by 8 bases, leaving 7 bases between them. The CDR3 spans 11 residues. Germline loops: CDR1 DFQATT, CDR2 SNEGSKA (reference sequence). The CDR3: CSARDMGGYTF. The CDR3 coding sequence is TGCAGTGCTAGAGATATGGGGGGCTACACCTTC.

The chain's CDR3 is CASSDQQGAGYGYTF. As DNA, the CDR3 is TGTGCCAGCAGCGATCAACAGGGGGCAGGCTATGGCTACACCTTC. J is TRBJ1-2 and V is TRBV5-4; TRBD1 matches 9 bases. Germline values: CDR1 SGHNT, CDR2 YYREEE (reference sequence). This CDR3 has 15 amino acids. J gave up 4 bases and V 4 bases, and 8 bases lay outside the gene matches.

This chain joins TRBV15 and TRBJ2-3; D gene ambiguous. The CDR3 length is 12 residues. V was shortened by 4 bases and J by 8 bases, with 10 bases between the two germline ends. Germline lookup yields CDR1 LNHNV and CDR2 YYDKDF (reference sequence). This CDR3 is CATSTTPGTQYF. Written as DNA, the CDR3 is TGTGCCACCAGCACCACGCCGGGTACGCAGTATTTT.

This clone was recorded only once. V and J are TRBV5-4 and TRBJ2-7; D not resolved. Germline lookup yields CDR1 SGHNT and CDR2 YYREEE (reference sequence). Trimming pared 0 bases from V and 0 bases from J, leaving 7 bases between. This CDR3 has 14 residues. The DNA of the CDR3 is TGTGCCAGCAGCTTGGGTGTGACCTCCTACGAGCAGTACTTC. The encoded protein is CASSLGVTSYEQYF.

CDR3 bases: TGTGCCAGCAGCTTGGGCGTGGGGCCGGGGAATGAGCAGTTCTTC. It codes for CASSLGVGPGNEQFF. The genes are TRBV5-4 and TRBJ2-1; the D call may be TRBD1 or TRBD2 (5 bases each). V lost 0 bases to trimming and J lost 7 bases, with 14 bases between them. This CDR3 region has 15 residues. The germline V gene encodes CDR1 SGHNT and CDR2 YYREEE (reference sequence).

V gene TRBV30 combines with J gene TRBJ2-3; D is undetermined. The germline V and J ends were trimmed by 3 bases and 5 bases, with 6 bases remaining between them. Germline V gene sequence: CDR1 GTSNPN, CDR2 SVGIG (reference sequence). The CDR3 has 11 residues. In DNA, the CDR3 is TGTGCCTGGAGGCTCGGAGATACGCAGTATTTT. Translating it yields CAWRLGDTQYF.

J is TRBJ1-4 and V is TRBV6-1; D ambiguous. The CDR3 loop spans 14 amino acids. The V and J ends lost 1 base and 8 bases respectively, with 11 bases between them. Germline values: CDR1 MNHNS, CDR2 SASEGT. The CDR3 nucleotides are TGTGCCAGCAGTGAAGAGGCGGCCGGAGAAAAACTGTTTTTT. Protein product: CASSEEAAGEKLFF.

The rearrangement joins TRBV7-6 to TRBJ2-3; the D is unclear. Germline V gene lookup returns CDR1 SGHVS and CDR2 FNYEAQ. There are 14 residues in the CDR3. V was cut by 2 bases and J by 4 bases, with 10 bases left in between. Written as DNA, the CDR3 is TGTGCCAGCAGCTTATCCCCCGTCCCAGATACGCAGTATTTT. Protein: CASSLSPVPDTQYF.

The chain recombines TRBV9 with TRBJ1-2, with unresolved D. V lost 0 bases and J lost 4, with 16 bases in between. Germline CDR1 reads SGDLS; CDR2 reads YYNGEE. The CDR3 consists of 16 residues. In nucleotides, the CDR3 is TGTGCCAGCAGCGTAGGACCTGACCAGACTACCTATGGCTACACCTTC. This translates into CASSVGPDQTTYGYTF. The whole variable domain, filled in from reference TRBV9 and TRBJ1-2, reads DSGVTQTPKHLITATGQRVTLRCSPRSGDLSVYWYQQSLDQGLQFLIQYYNGEERAKGNILERFSAQQFPDLHSELNLSSLELGDSALYFCASSVGPDQTTYGYTFGSGTRLTVV.